Listed below are T cell receptor beta chains from one sample, sequenced in a study of blood T cells in healthy people across ages. TCRdb reanalysed the 5' RACE reads using MiXCR and keeps one entry per CDR3 protein. The table includes about 780,000 distinct CDR3 sequences, about 45% detected once. What was sequenced was blood. Receptor source: an elderly man in good health. Each CDR3 is given with its conserved first and last residue.

v_gene: TRBV29-1
CDR3aa: CSVASRYRLAGTTDTQYF

v_gene: TRBV20-1
CDR3aa: CSAPIYQTEAFF

v_gene: TRBV4-2
CDR3aa: CASSQVVGEQYF

v_gene: TRBV7-3
CDR3aa: CASSYDRSYNEQFF

v_gene: TRBV20-1
CDR3aa: CSARRESGGNQETQYF

v_gene: TRBV18
CDR3aa: CASSPLPGTQRGTDTQYF

v_gene: TRBV29-1
CDR3aa: CSHSTGNEQFF

v_gene: TRBV20-1
CDR3aa: CSAPKGATYNEQYF

v_gene: TRBV20-1
CDR3aa: CSAGKRTGGLETQYF

v_gene: TRBV9
CDR3aa: CASSSTPGLAGGEQYF

v_gene: TRBV4-1
CDR3aa: CASSQDGAGIDEQYF

v_gene: TRBV7-9
CDR3aa: CASSIRRESDEQFF

v_gene: TRBV2
CDR3aa: CASRGQNSGANVLTF

v_gene: TRBV5-1
CDR3aa: CASSLTGGAFLYEQFF

v_gene: TRBV20-1
CDR3aa: CSASTGGENGYTF

v_gene: TRBV20-1
CDR3aa: CSATIGGLAGDGQFF

v_gene: TRBV28
CDR3aa: CASSSFGTGIYEQYF

v_gene: TRBV3-1
CDR3aa: CASSQNDSPLHF

v_gene: TRBV24-1
CDR3aa: CATSDGLAGSYEQFF

v_gene: TRBV4-1
CDR3aa: CASSQTEAGGVGIGTQYF

v_gene: TRBV3-1
CDR3aa: CASSQDVGRSSYEQYF

v_gene: TRBV20-1
CDR3aa: CSAQGETGYGYTF

v_gene: TRBV4-2
CDR3aa: CASSQDQVAGSETQYF

v_gene: TRBV10-3
CDR3aa: CAIRSSDINTEAFF

v_gene: TRBV20-1
CDR3aa: CSAASGRASNEQFF

v_gene: TRBV7-2
CDR3aa: CASSRTRAQQGSYNEQFF

v_gene: TRBV27
CDR3aa: CASSFYGASGSRELFF

v_gene: TRBV2
CDR3aa: CASSEAGWALETQYF

v_gene: TRBV7-2
CDR3aa: CASSPGTSGRRSDTQYF

v_gene: TRBV29-1
CDR3aa: CSAEDGASLPNNEQFF

v_gene: TRBV7-2
CDR3aa: CASSLRTRTGELFF

v_gene: TRBV12-3/TRBV12-4
CDR3aa: CASSLEVGGTRYDEQFF

v_gene: TRBV7-2
CDR3aa: CASRPTGFNEKLFF

v_gene: TRBV29-1
CDR3aa: CSVASGSGDEQFF

v_gene: TRBV5-4
CDR3aa: CASSSRGTRVRDTQYF

v_gene: TRBV20-1
CDR3aa: CSSEPGTSGSNEQFF

v_gene: TRBV29-1
CDR3aa: CSVDLDGNQPQHF

v_gene: TRBV20-1
CDR3aa: CSARDPSTDTQYF

v_gene: TRBV28
CDR3aa: CASSLRLAGGRGTQYF

v_gene: TRBV25-1
CDR3aa: CASSENPTSIYNEQFF

v_gene: TRBV29-1
CDR3aa: CSVDYRVSQETQYF

v_gene: TRBV12-3/TRBV12-4
CDR3aa: CASGLGTGATVLTF

v_gene: TRBV5-6
CDR3aa: CASSWGSSGYEQYF

v_gene: TRBV7-2
CDR3aa: CASSLAVGQGVGGYTF